These 12 T cell receptor beta chains originate from one sample sequenced in a study of T cell changes during pregnancy in multiple sclerosis. Sequencing was performed with immunoSEQ multiplex PCR; in TCRdb, only in-frame clones are kept and a portion is missing. Of 70,000 to 100,000 clones in the sample, roughly 93% were seen once. The starting material was peripheral blood, obtained in the first trimester of pregnancy. The source is a female donor with multiple sclerosis, enrolled in a pregnancy study.

This clone has more than one count but fewer than ten. Germline is not matched at one junction end, which may reflect a read error. This chain joins TRBV11-1 and TRBJ1-1, with TRBD1 matching 8 bases. CDR1 is SGHAT, CDR2 FQDESV, per germline (reference sequence). This CDR3 has 11 amino acids. The CDR3 region has the DNA TGTGCCAGCAGCTCGACAGGGGAAGATCACTTT. Translation gives CASSSTGEDHF.

This chain uses TRBV27 with TRBJ2-5; no firm D call. V was shortened by 8 bases and J by 1 base, with 5 bases between the two germline ends. The length of the CDR3 is 11 residues. CDR1 and CDR2 from the germline V gene are MNHEY and SMNVEV (reference sequence). CDR3 sequence reads: CASGLQETQYF. The DNA of the CDR3 is TGTGCCAGCGGCCTCCAAGAGACCCAGTACTTC.

The chain links TRBV7-8 to TRBJ1-6; D perhaps matches TRBD1 (6 bases). Trimming cost V 4 bases and J 3 bases, with 19 bases left between them. The CDR3 has 18 amino acids. Germline V CDR1 and CDR2: SGHVS, FQNEAQ. CDR3 loop: CASSSSDRSNSYNSPLHF. The CDR3 DNA follows: TGTGCCAGCAGCTCTTCTGACAGGTCGAATAGCTATAATTCACCCCTCCACTTT.

This clone was counted only a few times. V usage is TRBV5-1 and J usage is TRBJ2-1, with D perhaps matching TRBD1 (6 bases). Trimming took off 2 bases at V and 12 bases at J, with 21 bases between the two ends. This CDR3 has 15 residues. The V gene's germline CDR1 is SGHRS and CDR2 YFSETQ. The CDR3: CASSLDEQGYDGQFF. The CDR3 DNA sequence: TGCGCCAGCAGCTTAGATGAACAGGGCTACGATGGGCAGTTCTTC.

This chain uses TRBV9 with TRBJ2-1; 13 bases are a match to TRBD2. The CDR3 consists of 17 residues. CDR1 and CDR2 (germline): SGDLS, YYNGEE. The V gene end was trimmed by 3 bases and the J gene end by 6 bases; junction bases not matched to a gene: 9. For the CDR3, the DNA is TGTGCCAGCAGCGGAGGACTAGCGGGAGAGGGGGCCAATGAGCAGTTCTTC. It encodes CASSGGLAGEGANEQFF.

The CDR3 bases are TGTGCCAGCAGTTCTATCCGACTAGGGCCCAATCAGCCCCAGCATTTT. Its translation is CASSSIRLGPNQPQHF. J is TRBJ1-5 and V is TRBV28; no firm D call. The CDR3 is 16 amino acids. The V end lost 4 bases, the J end lost 3 bases, and 16 bases lay between the germline ends. In germline, CDR1 is MDHEN, CDR2 SYDVKM.

This chain connects TRBV5-4 to TRBJ2-4; 7 bases line up with TRBD2. The CDR3 has 16 residues. V lost 0 bases and J lost 0; bases outside the gene matches: 3. Looked up from germline, CDR1 is SGHNT and CDR2 is YYREEE (reference sequence). The CDR3 DNA is TGTGCCAGCAGCTTGGCCGCGGGAGTAGCCAAAAACATTCAGTACTTC. It encodes CASSLAAGVAKNIQYF.

J is TRBJ2-1 and V is TRBV7-2; a weak D match, TRBD1 (5 bases). The CDR3 covers 13 residues. Germline CDR1 and CDR2: SGHTA and FQGNSA. Trimming stripped 4 bases from V and 7 bases from J, with 11 bases between. In DNA, the CDR3 is TGTGCCAGCAGCTACGATCAGGGTAATGAGCAGTTCTTC. Amino acid sequence: CASSYDQGNEQFF.

The chain couples TRBV27 to TRBJ2-7; 7 bases are shared with TRBD1. V trimming: 4 bases; J trimming: 3 bases; junction bases outside the gene matches: 3. This CDR3 spans 13 amino acids. The V gene's germline CDR1 is MNHEY and CDR2 SMNVEV (reference sequence). CDR3 coding DNA: TGTGCCAGCAGTTACAGGGGTGGCTACGAGCAGTACTTC. This sequence encodes CASSYRGGYEQYF.

This rearrangement joins TRBV5-4 to TRBJ1-1, with 8 bases lining up with TRBD1. CDR1 is SGHNT, CDR2 YYREEE, per germline (reference sequence). The CDR3 runs 16 residues. Losses at the gene ends were 0 bases for V and 6 bases for J; bases not matched to a gene: 10. CDR3 nucleotides: TGTGCCAGCAGCTTGGGGATCGGACAGGGAAACCCTGAAGCTTTCTTT. This codes for CASSLGIGQGNPEAFF. Drawing the rest from reference TRBV5-4 and TRBJ1-1, the complete variable domain is ETGVTQSPTHLIKTRGQQVTLRCSSQSGHNTVSWYQQALGQGPQFIFQYYREEENGRGNFPPRFSGLQFPNYSSELNVNALELDDSALYLCASSLGIGQGNPEAFFGQGTRLTVV.

The chain couples TRBV7-2 to TRBJ2-1, with 9 bases aligning to TRBD2. V shed 1 base, J shed 3 bases, and the junction held 4 bases outside the gene matches. The CDR3 extends over 16 amino acids. From germline, CDR1 is SGHTA and CDR2 FQGNSA. The CDR3 bases are TGTGCCAGCAGCTTAGGAGCGGGGGGCAACTACAATGAGCAGTTCTTC. Protein sequence: CASSLGAGGNYNEQFF.

The chain joins TRBV2 to TRBJ1-5, with D maybe TRBD1 (6 bases). V dropped 3 bases and J dropped 0 bases, with 9 bases sitting between them. Per the germline V gene, CDR1 is SNHLY and CDR2 is FYNNEI. This CDR3 region has 15 residues. DNA of the CDR3: TGTGCCAGCAGTGATCAGGGGAATAGCAATCAGCCCCAGCATTTT. Its protein product is CASSDQGNSNQPQHF.